This T cell receptor beta chain is from a study of metastatic and nonmetastatic thyroid tumors. Looking at the study overall: Thyroid patients, malignant and benign, had repertoires compared across blood and tumor or nodule tissue.

Overall study findings and caveats: As reported, TCR beta diversity in blood and tumor was significantly higher in malignant thyroid tumors than in benign nodules.

The authors' processing: Built for papillary thyroid cancer, a distant-metastasis classifier drew on CDR3 differences across clinicopathological groups. MiXCR re-clonotyped the PCR reads for TCRdb. The V and J calls reflect TCRdb's pipeline rather than the authors' work. The table includes about 45,000 clones, approximately 3% detected once. J lost 3 bases, V lost 4 bases, and 7 bases had no gene match. Germline lookup yields CDR1 LGHDT and CDR2 YNNKEL (reference sequence). The CDR3 has 15 amino acids. None of the patients had undergone any treatment ahead of thyroid surgery. This clone was seen repeatedly, ten times or more. The antigen remains undetermined.

The source of this sequence is a female donor with papillary thyroid cancer or a benign thyroid nodule (not recorded which). Some clones in this sample may be carry-over from other donors' samples. The sample consisted of blood. The rearrangement uses TRBV3-1 and TRBJ2-7, with 9 bases fitting TRBD2. The CDR3 coding sequence is TGTGCCAGCAGCCCCACTCCGACTAGCGGCTACGAGCAGTACTTC. Translating gives CASSPTPTSGYEQYF.